This entry lists 14 T cell receptor beta chains sequenced from one sample in a study of T cell repertoires in cytomegalovirus infection. TCRdb independently ran MiXCR on the reads; one entry per CDR3 protein. The sample yields some 200,000 distinct CDR3 sequences, 15% to 20% seen once. What was sequenced was PBMCs. These receptors all come from a human donor in good health (CMV status not recorded). Some clones in this sample may be carry-over from other donors' samples.

This clonotype was counted many times. The chain has TRBV7-6 and TRBJ2-5; a weak D match, TRBD1 (5 bases). V lost 2 bases and J lost 7, with 11 bases in between. The CDR3 extends over 13 amino acids. CDR1 and CDR2 (germline): SGHVS, FNYEAQ. The CDR3 here is CASSLQGQGTQYF. CDR3 nucleotide sequence: TGTGCCAGCAGCTTACAGGGTCAGGGGACCCAGTACTTC.

This clonotype was counted only a few times. This CDR3 reads CASSSPRTDTQYF. Written as DNA, the CDR3 is TGTGCCAGCAGCTCTCCCCGCACAGATACGCAGTATTTT. This chain links TRBV5-4 with TRBJ2-3; the D is unclear. Germline lookup yields CDR1 SGHNT and CDR2 YYREEE (reference sequence). The ends were cut back, 3 bases at V and 1 base at J, with 6 bases in the middle. The length of the CDR3 is 13 residues.

The CDR3 reads CASTFGVQPQHF. The CDR3 DNA follows: TGTGCCAGCACTTTTGGGGTTCAGCCCCAGCATTTT. The gene calls are TRBV6-6 and TRBJ1-5; D uncertain. The CDR3 spans 12 residues. The germline V gene has CDR1 MNHNY and CDR2 SVGAGI (reference sequence). V was pared by 7 bases and J by 6 bases, with 10 bases between.

The table lists this clonotype with a few counts. The genes are TRBV7-2 and TRBJ1-6; 8 bases agree with TRBD1. In germline, CDR1 is SGHTA, CDR2 FQGNSA. The CDR3 is made up of 14 amino acids. The ends lost 4 bases at V and 8 bases at J; junction bases unmatched: 4. The CDR3 nucleotides are TGTGCCAGCAGCTCTCAGGGGGCGCATTCACCCCTCCACTTT. It encodes CASSSQGAHSPLHF.

This clonotype was counted between two and nine times. The J gene is TRBJ2-1, the V gene TRBV4-1, with 14 nucleotides matching TRBD2. There are 19 residues in the CDR3. The V segment lost 1 base and the J segment 5 bases; nucleotides outside the gene matches: 10. The germline CDR1 and CDR2 sequences are MGHRA and YSYEKL. The chain's CDR3 is CASSQARLAGGLGDNEQFF. For the CDR3, the DNA is TGCGCCAGCAGCCAAGCCAGACTAGCGGGAGGGTTAGGGGACAATGAGCAGTTCTTC.

In the case of this clonotype: Being one base from a much bigger clone, this may be a read error. The rearrangement uses TRBV7-2 and TRBJ1-2; TRBD1 agrees at 7 bases. The junction had 11 bases not matched to a gene; V was cut back by 11 bases and J by 5 bases. CDR3 length: 13 residues. CDR1 is SGHTA, CDR2 FQGNSA, per germline. CDR3 protein: CAVLRRGLYGYTF. CDR3 DNA sequence: TGTGCCGTCCTCCGAAGGGGGCTGTATGGCTACACCTTC.

The genes are TRBV7-9 and TRBJ1-1; the match to TRBD1 covers 7 bases. Germline CDR1 reads SEHNR; CDR2 reads FQNEAQ (reference sequence). This CDR3 region has 12 residues. The CDR3 reads CAAQGESTEAFF. In DNA, the CDR3 is TGTGCAGCGCAGGGGGAGAGCACTGAAGCTTTCTTT.

This rearrangement joins TRBV6-5 to TRBJ1-3; no definite D call. Germline loops: CDR1 MNHEY, CDR2 SVGAGI. Trimming shortened V by 0 bases and J by 0 bases, and 24 bases separated the two germline ends. CDR3 size: 21 residues. The CDR3 region is CASSYSEGTVTTSHSGNTIYF. The CDR3 DNA reads TGTGCCAGCAGTTACTCGGAGGGAACAGTCACCACATCGCACTCTGGAAACACCATATATTTT.

This clonotype was observed a single time. The V and J genes are TRBV29-1 and TRBJ1-1; D is unclear. Trimming removed 8 bases at V and 0 bases at J, with 19 bases between. CDR3 length: 15 residues. Germline CDR1 is SQVTM and CDR2 is ANQGSEA. CDR3 coding DNA: TGCAGCCCCCGCCGAAGGTGTCTCATGAACACTGAAGCTTTCTTT. Translation gives CSPRRRCLMNTEAFF.

In this sample, this clonotype turned up a few times. The genes are TRBV5-4 and TRBJ2-2; TRBD1 might be the D (5 bases). CDR3 length: 16 residues. The germline gives CDR1 SGHNT, CDR2 YYREEE (reference sequence). V was trimmed by 1 base and J by 2 bases, leaving 12 bases between them. CDR3 sequence reads: CASSLRGSLNTGELFF. As DNA, the CDR3 is TGTGCCAGCAGCTTGAGGGGCAGCCTTAACACCGGGGAGCTGTTTTTT.

V and J are TRBV12-3 or TRBV12-4 and TRBJ2-7; possibly TRBD1 or TRBD2 for D (5 bases each). The CDR3 runs 15 residues. Trimming took off 5 bases at V and 3 bases at J, with 17 bases between the two ends. CDR3: CASSRGPGPYYEQYF. In nucleotides, the CDR3 is TGTGCCAGCAGTAGGGGACCGGGACCATACTACGAGCAGTACTTC.

This clonotype was observed a handful of times. The CDR3 DNA reads TGCAGTGCTAGAGATAGCGGGGGGGCCGCAGATACGCAGTATTTT. Protein product: CSARDSGGAADTQYF. This chain joins TRBV20-1 and TRBJ2-3; 11 nucleotides match TRBD2. The CDR3 spans 15 residues. The germline CDR1 and CDR2 sequences are DFQATT and SNEGSKA (reference sequence). Trimming removed 0 bases from V and 4 bases from J; junction bases left unmatched: 3.

This clonotype has more than one count but fewer than ten. The rearrangement uses TRBV6-2 or TRBV6-3 and TRBJ1-5; D unclear. The CDR3 has 14 residues. Germline V gene data show CDR1 as MNHEY and CDR2 as SVGEGT. V was clipped by 6 bases and J by 6 bases, with 15 bases between them. The CDR3 DNA reads TGTGCCAGCAGCTCGGCCCTGCGGACTCAGCCCCAGCATTTT. Translation: CASSSALRTQPQHF.

At least ten counts were recorded for this clonotype. The J gene is TRBJ2-4, the V gene TRBV28; D remains unclear. The CDR3 totals 15 residues. V lost 4 bases, J lost 2 bases, and 12 bases lay in between. The germline V gene encodes CDR1 MDHEN and CDR2 SYDVKM. This CDR3 is CASSSVLGPKNIQYF. CDR3 DNA: TGTGCCAGCAGTTCCGTTCTGGGCCCCAAAAACATTCAGTACTTC.